This TCR beta chain appears in the sequencing data of a study of molecular identifiers for immune sequencing clone quantification. Study information: Four of five RNA aliquots from about 19,000 or 110,000 naive CD8 T cells were sequenced.

Study findings and constraints: Effector cells had over 98% of their molecules in clones above 20 RNA copies, while naive cells had under 1%. Spiked Jurkat TCR RNA originating from one cell could reportedly be identified amid one million naive cells.

TCRdb used MiXCR to reprocess the PCR reads, holding one entry per CDR3 protein. The sample shows 45,000 to 60,000 distinct CDR3 sequences, more than 35% of them seen only once. This clonotype showed up just a few times. As yet, its antigen is unknown. Naive CD8 T cells underwent sorting with the CD8+CD4-CCR7+CD45RA+ definition. The CDR3 is 16 residues long. After removal of 6 bases from V and 0 bases from J, the junction contained 11 bases not matched to a gene. CDR1 MNHEY and CDR2 SVGAGI come from the germline V gene. The rearrangement joins TRBV6-5 to TRBJ2-7, with TRBD1 matching 7 bases. This sequence was found in a human donor in good health. Some libraries in this study had Jurkat cell RNA spiked in. Sequenced input: naive CD8+ T cells from blood, with Jurkat cell RNA spiked in. Documented subset: FACS-sorted CD8+CD4-CCR7+CD45RA+ naive T cells. The CDR3 spells CASRLLGTASSYEQYF. Written as DNA, the CDR3 is TGTGCCAGCAGACTACTCGGGACAGCCAGCTCCTACGAGCAGTACTTC.